The 13 T cell receptor beta chains below all came from one sample that was sequenced in a study of cytomegalovirus exposure and HLA in healthy donors. A multiplex PCR was run with 60 Vbeta primers and 13 Jbeta primers. Measured with immunoSEQ multiplex PCR; TCRdb has only the in-frame clones, and not every one. The sample lists 200,000 or so clones; 65% to 85% were seen once. The sample comprised PBMCs. These receptor sequences come from a man aged 45 to 65 in good health and CMV-seronegative.

This clone was detected only a few times. The rearrangement joins TRBV2 to TRBJ1-5, with D possibly TRBD1 on 6 matching bases. The germline V gene encodes CDR1 SNHLY and CDR2 FYNNEI. The CDR3 is 16 residues long. Trimming took off 4 bases at V and 1 base at J, with 14 bases between the two ends. The CDR3 coding sequence is TGTGCCAGCAGTGCACAGGGTACGCAAAGCAATCAGCCCCAGCATTTT. It specifies CASSAQGTQSNQPQHF. Filled out from reference TRBV2 and TRBJ1-5, the complete variable domain reads EPEVTQTPSHQVTQMGQEVILRCVPISNHLYFYWYRQILGQKVEFLVSFYNNEISEKSEIFDDQFSVERPDGSNFTLKIRSTKLEDSAMYFCASSAQGTQSNQPQHFGDGTRLSIL.

The chain joins TRBV6-1 to TRBJ1-5, with TRBD1 as a possible D gene (5 bases). V was trimmed by 4 bases and J by 4 bases, leaving 11 bases between them. The CDR3 is made up of 14 amino acids. Germline lookup yields CDR1 MNHNS and CDR2 SASEGT. Here the CDR3 reads CASSAWGENQPQHF. CDR3 DNA sequence: TGTGCCAGCAGTGCCTGGGGGGAAAATCAGCCCCAGCATTTT.

The J gene is TRBJ1-1, the V gene TRBV12-5; no clear D gene. With 0 bases removed from V and 1 base from J, the gap between germline ends came to 12 bases. In germline, CDR1 is LGHNT, CDR2 FRNRAP. The CDR3 runs 16 residues. The CDR3 coding sequence is TGTGCTAGTGGTTTGGTACGAGGACTGAAGAACACTGAAGCTTTCTTT. Amino acids: CASGLVRGLKNTEAFF.

The CDR3 region is CASSVAGGANTGELFF. The CDR3 nucleotides are TGTGCCAGCAGCGTAGCGGGGGGCGCGAACACCGGGGAGCTGTTTTTT. The gene calls are TRBV9 and TRBJ2-2; D might be TRBD2 (7 bases). Germline V CDR1 and CDR2: SGDLS, YYNGEE. CDR3 length: 16 residues. V dropped 0 bases and J dropped 0 bases, with 9 bases sitting between them.

This chain uses TRBV6-5 with TRBJ2-7; possible D gene TRBD1, 6 bases. The CDR3 spans 15 residues. The V gene's germline CDR1 is MNHEY and CDR2 SVGAGI. The V gene lost 0 bases and the J gene lost 0 bases, with 9 bases spanning the gap. The chain's CDR3 is CASSYSKDSSYEQYF. For the CDR3, the DNA is TGTGCCAGCAGTTACTCAAAGGACAGCTCCTACGAGCAGTACTTC.

V gene TRBV13 combines with J gene TRBJ2-1, with D possibly TRBD2 on 5 matching bases. The length of the CDR3 is 13 residues. V was shortened by 1 base and J by 7 bases, with 8 bases between the two germline ends. Germline assignment: CDR1 PRHDT and CDR2 FYEKMQ (reference sequence). The CDR3 DNA sequence: TGTGCCAGCAGCTTAGAACTAGGGAATGAGCAGTTCTTC. As protein: CASSLELGNEQFF.

The chain employs TRBV5-6 and TRBJ1-2; D unclear. The CDR3 is made up of 14 amino acids. Deletions cut 5 bases from V and 2 bases from J, with 13 bases between. Germline CDR1 is SGHDT and CDR2 is YYEEEE. CDR3 sequence reads: CASRGSYGNYGYTF. CDR3 coding DNA: TGTGCCAGCAGGGGGAGTTATGGGAACTATGGCTACACCTTC.

The V gene is TRBV4-1, the J gene TRBJ2-1; TRBD1 matches at 10 bases. The germline V gene has CDR1 MGHRA and CDR2 YSYEKL. J was trimmed by 2 bases and V by 4 bases; bases with no gene match: 8. The CDR3 has 17 residues. This CDR3 reads CASSLRPTGGTYNEQFF. CDR3 sequence (DNA): TGCGCCAGCAGCCTTAGACCGACAGGGGGCACCTACAATGAGCAGTTCTTC.

The chain uses TRBV15 and TRBJ2-2, with 9 bases aligning to TRBD1. Germline lookup yields CDR1 LNHNV and CDR2 YYDKDF (reference sequence). The CDR3 loop spans 14 amino acids. Trimming took 9 bases from V and 4 from J; bases not matched to a gene: 6. The CDR3 spells CATKHRGPTGELFF. CDR3 DNA: TGTGCCACAAAACACAGGGGGCCCACCGGGGAGCTGTTTTTT.

In its sample, this clone was seen once. V gene TRBV7-3 combines with J gene TRBJ1-2; 9 bases are shared with TRBD1. V was pared by 5 bases and J by 2 bases, with 3 bases of the junction left unmatched. The CDR3 covers 14 residues. CDR1 is SGHTA and CDR2 is FQGTGA in the germline V gene. DNA for the CDR3: TGTGCCAGCAGCCAAGGACAGGGGAACTATGGCTACACCTTC. Translated, it gives CASSQGQGNYGYTF.

This clone was picked up a small number of times. The rearrangement joins TRBV5-6 to TRBJ1-1; D gene uncertain. CDR3 size: 13 residues. Germline values: CDR1 SGHDT, CDR2 YYEEEE. V dropped 6 bases and J dropped 4 bases, with 13 bases sitting between them. CDR3 region: CASNLGRSTEAFF. Here the CDR3 DNA reads TGTGCCAGCAATCTAGGGAGGAGCACTGAAGCTTTCTTT.

This clone has only one observation. The chain has TRBV9 and TRBJ1-5; 7 bases fit TRBD1. In germline, CDR1 is SGDLS, CDR2 YYNGEE. CDR3 size: 14 residues. V lost 0 bases and J lost 5; bases outside the gene matches: 2. In DNA form, the CDR3 reads TGTGCCAGCAGCGTAGGACAGGGCTATCAGCCCCAGCATTTT. This translates into CASSVGQGYQPQHF.

This clone was recorded once. The J gene is TRBJ2-2, the V gene TRBV4-1; no clear D. This CDR3 is built from 18 residues. Trimming removed 4 bases at V and 1 base at J, with 19 bases between. The V gene's germline CDR1 is MGHRA and CDR2 YSYEKL. The CDR3 reads CASSPRNPILWNTGELFF. CDR3 DNA sequence: TGCGCCAGCAGCCCCAGAAACCCCATCCTCTGGAACACCGGGGAGCTGTTTTTT.